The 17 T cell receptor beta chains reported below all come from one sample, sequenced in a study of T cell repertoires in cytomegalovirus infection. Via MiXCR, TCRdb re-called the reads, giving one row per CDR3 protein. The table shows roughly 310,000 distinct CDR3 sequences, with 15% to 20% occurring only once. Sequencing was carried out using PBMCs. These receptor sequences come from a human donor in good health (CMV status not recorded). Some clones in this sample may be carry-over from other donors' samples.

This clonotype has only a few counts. The CDR3 region is CASSHRLAGGREQYF. CDR3 nucleotide sequence: TGTGCCAGCAGCCACCGACTAGCGGGGGGGAGGGAGCAGTACTTC. This chain connects TRBV7-2 to TRBJ2-7, with 14 bases matching TRBD2. The V and J ends lost 5 bases and 7 bases, in that order; junction bases with no gene match: 7. This CDR3 has 15 residues. Germline V gene sequence: CDR1 SGHTA, CDR2 FQGNSA.

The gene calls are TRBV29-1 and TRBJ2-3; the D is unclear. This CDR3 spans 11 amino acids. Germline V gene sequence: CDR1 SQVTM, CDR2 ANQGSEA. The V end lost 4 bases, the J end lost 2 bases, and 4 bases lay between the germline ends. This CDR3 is CSVGPTDTQYF. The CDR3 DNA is TGCAGCGTTGGTCCCACAGATACGCAGTATTTT.

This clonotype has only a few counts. The CDR3 DNA reads TGTGCCAGCAGTGAAGCGGGGGGGTATATCGGGGAGCTGTTTTTT. This sequence encodes CASSEAGGYIGELFF. The gene calls are TRBV6-1 and TRBJ2-2; TRBD2 aligns across 7 bases. The V gene's germline CDR1 is MNHNS and CDR2 SASEGT. Losses at the gene ends were 0 bases for V and 7 bases for J; bases not matched to a gene: 5. This CDR3 region has 15 residues.

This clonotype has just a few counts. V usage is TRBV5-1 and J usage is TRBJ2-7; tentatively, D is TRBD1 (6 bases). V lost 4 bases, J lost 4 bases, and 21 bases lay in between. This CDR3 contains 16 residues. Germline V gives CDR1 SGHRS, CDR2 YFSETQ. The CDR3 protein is CASSPAGPGAVYEQYF. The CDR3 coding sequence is TGCGCCAGCAGCCCCGCAGGGCCAGGGGCAGTGTACGAGCAGTACTTC.

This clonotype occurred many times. As DNA, the CDR3 is TGTGCCAGCAGCTTAACGACAGGGGTATCCTACGAGCAGTACTTC. As protein: CASSLTTGVSYEQYF. The rearrangement links TRBV7-2 to TRBJ2-7; the match to TRBD1 covers 8 bases. CDR3 length equals 15 residues. The V gene end was trimmed by 2 bases and the J gene end by 1 base; junction bases not matched to a gene: 4. Germline CDR1 reads SGHTA; CDR2 reads FQGNSA.

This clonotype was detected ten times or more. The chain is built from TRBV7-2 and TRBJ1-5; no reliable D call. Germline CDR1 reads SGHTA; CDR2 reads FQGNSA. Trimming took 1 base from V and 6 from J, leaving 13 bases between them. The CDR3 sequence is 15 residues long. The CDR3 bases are TGTGCCAGCAGCTTAGTCTTGGGGTTCAGTCAGCCCCAGCATTTT. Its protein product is CASSLVLGFSQPQHF.

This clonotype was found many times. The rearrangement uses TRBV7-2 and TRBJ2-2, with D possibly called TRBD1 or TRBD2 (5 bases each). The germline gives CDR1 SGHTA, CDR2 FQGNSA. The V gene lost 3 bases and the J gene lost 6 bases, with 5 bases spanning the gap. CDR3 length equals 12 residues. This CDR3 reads CASSLGAGELFF. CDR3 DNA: TGTGCCAGCAGCTTGGGGGCCGGGGAGCTGTTTTTT. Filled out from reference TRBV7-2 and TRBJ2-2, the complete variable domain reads GAGVSQSPSNKVTEKGKDVELRCDPISGHTALYWYRQSLGQGLEFLIYFQGNSAPDKSGLPSDRFSAERTGGSVSTLTIQRTQQEDSAVYLCASSLGAGELFFGEGSRLTVL.

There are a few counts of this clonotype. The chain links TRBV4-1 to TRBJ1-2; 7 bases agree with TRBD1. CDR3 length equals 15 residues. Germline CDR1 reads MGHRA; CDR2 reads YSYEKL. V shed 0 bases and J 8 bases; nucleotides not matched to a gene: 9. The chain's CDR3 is CASSQEQGETEGYTF. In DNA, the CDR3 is TGCGCCAGCAGCCAAGAGCAGGGGGAAACGGAAGGCTACACCTTC.

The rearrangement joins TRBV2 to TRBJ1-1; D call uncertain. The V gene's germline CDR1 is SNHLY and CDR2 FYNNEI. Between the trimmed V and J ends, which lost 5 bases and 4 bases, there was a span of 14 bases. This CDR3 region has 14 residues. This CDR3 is CASSPIGGFTEAFF. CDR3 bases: TGTGCCAGCAGTCCCATCGGCGGGTTCACTGAAGCTTTCTTT.

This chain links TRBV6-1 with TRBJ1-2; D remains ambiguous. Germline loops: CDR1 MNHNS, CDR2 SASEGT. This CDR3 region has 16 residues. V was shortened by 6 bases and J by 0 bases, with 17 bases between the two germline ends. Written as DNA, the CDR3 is TGTGCCAGCAGAGAAATTTGGACGGCGCCTAACTATGGCTACACCTTC. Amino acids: CASREIWTAPNYGYTF.

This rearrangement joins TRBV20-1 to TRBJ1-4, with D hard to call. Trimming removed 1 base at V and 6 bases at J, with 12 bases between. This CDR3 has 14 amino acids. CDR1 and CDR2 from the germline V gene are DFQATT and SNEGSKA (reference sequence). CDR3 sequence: CSARVWPEDEKLFF. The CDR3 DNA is TGCAGTGCTAGAGTCTGGCCAGAAGATGAAAAACTGTTTTTT.

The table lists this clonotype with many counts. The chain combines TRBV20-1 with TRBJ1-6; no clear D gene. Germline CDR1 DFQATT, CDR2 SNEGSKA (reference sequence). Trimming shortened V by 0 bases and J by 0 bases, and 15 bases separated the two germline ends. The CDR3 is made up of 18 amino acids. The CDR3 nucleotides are TGCAGTGCTAGAGAAGTGTTAGGGCCCAGCTCCTATAATTCACCCCTCCACTTT. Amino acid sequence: CSAREVLGPSSYNSPLHF.

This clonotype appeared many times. The CDR3: CASSPRQGENSPLHF. In DNA form, the CDR3 reads TGTGCCAGCAGCCCCCGACAGGGGGAAAATTCACCCCTCCACTTT. The V gene is TRBV7-2, the J gene TRBJ1-6; 9 nucleotides agree with TRBD1. Trimming removed 5 bases from V and 7 bases from J; junction bases left unmatched: 6. In germline, CDR1 is SGHTA, CDR2 FQGNSA. The CDR3 is made up of 15 amino acids.

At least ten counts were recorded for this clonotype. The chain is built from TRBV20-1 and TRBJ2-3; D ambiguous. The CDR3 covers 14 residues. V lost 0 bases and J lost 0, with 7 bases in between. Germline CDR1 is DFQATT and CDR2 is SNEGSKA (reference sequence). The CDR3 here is CSARDPRSTDTQYF. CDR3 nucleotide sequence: TGCAGTGCTAGAGATCCCCGTAGCACAGATACGCAGTATTTT.

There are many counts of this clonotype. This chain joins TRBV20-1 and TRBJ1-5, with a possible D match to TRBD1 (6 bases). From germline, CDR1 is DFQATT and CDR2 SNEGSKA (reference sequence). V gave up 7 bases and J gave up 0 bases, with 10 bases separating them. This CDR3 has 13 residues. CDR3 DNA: TGCAGTGGTCAGGGGAATAGCAATCAGCCCCAGCATTTT. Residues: CSGQGNSNQPQHF.

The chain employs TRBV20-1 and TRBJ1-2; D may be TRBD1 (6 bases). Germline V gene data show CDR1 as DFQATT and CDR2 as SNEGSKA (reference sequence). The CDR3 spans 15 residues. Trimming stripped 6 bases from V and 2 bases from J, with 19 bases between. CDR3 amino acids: CSADDRRSLNYGYTF. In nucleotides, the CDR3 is TGCAGTGCAGACGACAGGAGGAGTCTCAACTATGGCTACACCTTC.

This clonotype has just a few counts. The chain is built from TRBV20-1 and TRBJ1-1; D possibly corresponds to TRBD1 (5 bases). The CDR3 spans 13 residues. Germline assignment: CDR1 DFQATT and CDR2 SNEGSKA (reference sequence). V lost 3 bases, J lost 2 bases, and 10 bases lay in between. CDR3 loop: CSASEGVNTEAFF. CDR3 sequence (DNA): TGCAGTGCTAGTGAAGGGGTCAACACTGAAGCTTTCTTT.